This T cell receptor (beta chain) was sequenced for a study of cytomegalovirus exposure and HLA in healthy donors. As for the study in general: From donors who were HLA-typed, an early data release held around 80 million unique TCRs.

The PCR used 60 Vbeta and 13 Jbeta primers. In the source study's methods: Around 80 million unique TCR beta chains, around 10 million of them shared, were counted by a later analysis. TCRdb's table, derived via immunoSEQ multiplex PCR, lists solely in-frame clones and lacks some. V and J calls and clone size are as listed in that table; D and trimming were resolved from the DNA. The data hold 220,000 or so clones, with 75% observed a single time. Study conclusions and caveats: Analysis was carried out at a later point, and it linked a missense DCLRE1C variant to TCR beta V- and J-gene trimming.

About this clone: Its antigen is not identified.

Per the germline V gene, CDR1 is SGHRS and CDR2 is YFSETQ. This CDR3 has 18 residues. The V segment lost 0 bases and the J segment 0 bases; nucleotides outside the gene matches: 5. The receptor was isolated from a woman aged 25 to 39 in good health and CMV-seronegative. Sample: PBMCs. The chain has TRBV5-1 and TRBJ2-1; 11 nucleotides align to TRBD2. The CDR3 region has the DNA TGCGCCAGCAGCTTGGCCCCTAGCGGGGGGTACTCCTACAATGAGCAGTTCTTC. Protein: CASSLAPSGGYSYNEQFF.